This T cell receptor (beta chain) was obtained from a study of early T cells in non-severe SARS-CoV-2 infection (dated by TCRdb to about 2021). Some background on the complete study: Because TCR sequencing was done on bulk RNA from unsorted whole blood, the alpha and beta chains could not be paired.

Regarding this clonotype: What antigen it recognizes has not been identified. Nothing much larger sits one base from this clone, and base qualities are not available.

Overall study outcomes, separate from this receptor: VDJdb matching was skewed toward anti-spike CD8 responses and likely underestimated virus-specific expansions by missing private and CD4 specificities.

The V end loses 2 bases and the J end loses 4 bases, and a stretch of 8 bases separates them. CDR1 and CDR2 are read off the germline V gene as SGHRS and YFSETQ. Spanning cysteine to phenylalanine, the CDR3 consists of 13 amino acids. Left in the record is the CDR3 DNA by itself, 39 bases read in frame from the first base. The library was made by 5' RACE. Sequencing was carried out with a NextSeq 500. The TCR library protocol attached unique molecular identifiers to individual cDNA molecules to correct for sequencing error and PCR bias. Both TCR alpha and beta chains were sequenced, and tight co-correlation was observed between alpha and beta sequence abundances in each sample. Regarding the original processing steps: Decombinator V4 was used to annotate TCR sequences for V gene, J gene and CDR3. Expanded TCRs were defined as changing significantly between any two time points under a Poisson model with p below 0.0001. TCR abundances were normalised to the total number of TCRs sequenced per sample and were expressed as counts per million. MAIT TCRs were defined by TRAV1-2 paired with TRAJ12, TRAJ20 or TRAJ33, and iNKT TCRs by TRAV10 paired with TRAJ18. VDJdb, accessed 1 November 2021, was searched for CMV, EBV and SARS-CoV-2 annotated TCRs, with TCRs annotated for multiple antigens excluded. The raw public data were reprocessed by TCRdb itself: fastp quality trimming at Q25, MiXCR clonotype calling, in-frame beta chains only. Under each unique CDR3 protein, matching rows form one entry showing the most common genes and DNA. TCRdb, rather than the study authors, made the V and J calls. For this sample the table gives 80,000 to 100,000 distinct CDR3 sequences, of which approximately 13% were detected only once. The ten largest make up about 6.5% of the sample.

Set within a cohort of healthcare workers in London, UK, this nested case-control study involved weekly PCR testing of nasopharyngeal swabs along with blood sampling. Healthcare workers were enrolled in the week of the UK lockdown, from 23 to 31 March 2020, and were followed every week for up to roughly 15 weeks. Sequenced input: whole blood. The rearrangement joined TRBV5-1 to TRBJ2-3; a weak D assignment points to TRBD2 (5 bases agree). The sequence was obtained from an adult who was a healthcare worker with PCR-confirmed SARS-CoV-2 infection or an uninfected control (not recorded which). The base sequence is TGCGCCAGCAGCTTTGACTATGCAGATACGCAGTATTTT. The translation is CASSFDYADTQYF.